One and the same sample provided the 9 T cell receptor beta chains below, sequenced in a study of identical twins. TCRdb recomputed calls from the 5' RACE reads with MiXCR, one row per CDR3 protein. The repertoire holds 350,000 to 450,000 distinct CDR3 sequences, with about 18% as singletons. Source material: naive T cells sorted from blood. These receptors were taken from a man aged 50 to 59 in good health.

This clonotype was seen a handful of times. J is TRBJ2-2 and V is TRBV5-1; D gene unclear. The CDR3 has 13 residues. CDR1 is SGHRS, CDR2 YFSETQ, per germline. The V gene lost 4 bases and the J gene lost 6 bases, with 10 bases spanning the gap. The CDR3 DNA is TGCGCCAGCAGCGAGGCGGCGGCCGGGGAGCTGTTTTTT. It encodes CASSEAAAGELFF.

The chain employs TRBV7-6 and TRBJ2-3; D not certain. The CDR3 runs to 17 residues. V lost 6 bases to trimming and J lost 2 bases, with 21 bases between them. CDR1 and CDR2 (germline): SGHVS, FNYEAQ. CDR3 DNA sequence: TGTGCCAGCAGACCCGACTTCGCCGGTATGGCCACAGATACGCAGTATTTT. Translation gives CASRPDFAGMATDTQYF.

The J gene is TRBJ2-1, the V gene TRBV7-9, with TRBD2 matching over 8 bases. Unmatched junction bases numbered 10, after V lost 5 bases and J lost 4 bases. Germline-derived CDR1 and CDR2 are SEHNR and FQNEAQ (reference sequence). The CDR3 spans 16 residues. CDR3 nucleotide sequence: TGTGCCAGCAGCAGCCCGAGCGGGAGCCCTTACAATGAGCAGTTCTTC. It yields the protein CASSSPSGSPYNEQFF.

This clonotype has a count of ten or more. The chain uses TRBV12-3 or TRBV12-4 and TRBJ2-1, with 7 bases fitting TRBD2. The V and J ends lost 7 bases and 6 bases, in that order; junction bases with no gene match: 9. The CDR3 has 14 residues. CDR3 DNA sequence: TGTGCCAGCATGGGACTACCGAAACGCAATGAGCAGTTCTTC. It codes for CASMGLPKRNEQFF.

The chain links TRBV6-1 to TRBJ2-4; no clear D. Trimming removed 1 base from V and 4 bases from J, with 11 bases in between. Per germline, CDR1 MNHNS and CDR2 SASEGT. This CDR3 region has 15 residues. The CDR3 DNA reads TGTGCCAGCAGTGAAGTGTCGGATGGAAAAAACATTCAGTACTTC. It translates to CASSEVSDGKNIQYF.

This clonotype came up a few times. The CDR3 loop reads CASRGRDTEAFF. The CDR3 DNA sequence: TGTGCCAGCAGGGGACGGGACACTGAAGCTTTCTTT. This chain joins TRBV10-3 and TRBJ1-1; D is perhaps TRBD1 (6 bases). The CDR3 sequence is 12 residues long. Germline V CDR1 and CDR2: ENHRY, SYGVKD. Trimming cost V 10 bases and J 3 bases, with 12 bases left between them.

The gene calls are TRBV6-1 and TRBJ1-6; D is ambiguous. Trimming removed 1 base from V and 7 bases from J, with 11 bases in between. Looked up from germline, CDR1 is MNHNS and CDR2 is SASEGT. This CDR3 spans 15 amino acids. The CDR3 DNA reads TGTGCCAGCAGTGAAGGCGGGGTAGGAAATTCACCCCTCCACTTT. Its protein is CASSEGGVGNSPLHF.

Remarks on this clonotype: Given a much more abundant clone one base away, this may be a read error. The chain employs TRBV5-1 and TRBJ1-2; D remains ambiguous. Germline V lookup: CDR1 SGHRS, CDR2 YFSETQ. CDR3 length equals 14 residues. CDR3 DNA sequence: TGCGCCAGCAGCTTGAGGGTGGACGAAGGTGGCAACACCTTC. Its protein product is CASSLRVDEGGNTF.

The chain uses TRBV5-1 and TRBJ2-5, with 10 bases identical to TRBD2. The CDR3 covers 16 residues. The V gene's germline CDR1 is SGHRS and CDR2 YFSETQ. J lost 1 base, V lost 0 bases, and 3 bases had no gene match. This CDR3 reads CASSLGSSGSQETQYF. CDR3 bases: TGCGCCAGCAGCTTGGGGTCTAGCGGGAGCCAAGAGACCCAGTACTTC.